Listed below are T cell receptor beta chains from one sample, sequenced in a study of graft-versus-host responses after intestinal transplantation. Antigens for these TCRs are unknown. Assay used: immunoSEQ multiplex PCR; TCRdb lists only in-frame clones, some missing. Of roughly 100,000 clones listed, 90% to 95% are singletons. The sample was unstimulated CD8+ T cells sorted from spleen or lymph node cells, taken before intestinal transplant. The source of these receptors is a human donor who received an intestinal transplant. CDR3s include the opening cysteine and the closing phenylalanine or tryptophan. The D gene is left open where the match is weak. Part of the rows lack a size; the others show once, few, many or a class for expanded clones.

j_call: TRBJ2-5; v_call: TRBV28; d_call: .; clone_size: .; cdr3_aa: CASSLLVSLGDQETQYF; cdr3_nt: TGTGCCAGCAGTTTATTAGTCAGTCTGGGGGATCAAGAGACCCAGTACTTC
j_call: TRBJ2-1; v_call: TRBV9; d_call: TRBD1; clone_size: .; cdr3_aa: CASSPGTASNEQFF; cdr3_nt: TGTGCCAGCAGCCCCGGGACAGCGAGCAATGAGCAGTTCTTC
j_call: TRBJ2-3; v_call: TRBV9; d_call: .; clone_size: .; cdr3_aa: CASSVIGGITDTQYF; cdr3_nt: TGTGCCAGCAGCGTAATTGGGGGGATCACAGATACGCAGTATTTT
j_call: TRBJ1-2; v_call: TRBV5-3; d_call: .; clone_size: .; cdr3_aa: CARAYGYTF; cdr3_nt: TGTGCCAGGGCCTATGGCTACACCTTC
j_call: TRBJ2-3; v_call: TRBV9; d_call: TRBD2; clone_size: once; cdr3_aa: CASSVGEGPTDTQYF; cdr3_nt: TGTGCCAGCAGCGTAGGGGAGGGACCTACAGATACGCAGTATTTT
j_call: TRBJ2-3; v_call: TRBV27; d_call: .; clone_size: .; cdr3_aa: CASSTQQDSDTQYF; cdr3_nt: TGTGCCAGCAGTACTCAACAAGACTCAGATACGCAGTATTTT
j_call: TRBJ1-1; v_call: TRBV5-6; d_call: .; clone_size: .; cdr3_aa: CASSFVSGYTRTEAFF; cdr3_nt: TGTGCCAGCAGCTTCGTGTCAGGCTATACCCGCACTGAAGCTTTCTTT
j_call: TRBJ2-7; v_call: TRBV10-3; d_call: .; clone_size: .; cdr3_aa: CAISEGGINEQYF; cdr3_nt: TGTGCCATCAGTGAGGGGGGGATCAACGAGCAGTACTTC
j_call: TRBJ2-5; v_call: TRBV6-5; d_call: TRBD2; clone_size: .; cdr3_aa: CASSSTPSGGETQYF; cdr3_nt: TGTGCCAGCAGTTCCACCCCTAGCGGGGGGGAGACCCAGTACTTC
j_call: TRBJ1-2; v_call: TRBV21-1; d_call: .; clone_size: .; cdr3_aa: CASSLRSGTVYLYTF; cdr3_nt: TGTGCCAGCAGCCTTCGATCCGGGACAGTTTATCTCTACACCTTC
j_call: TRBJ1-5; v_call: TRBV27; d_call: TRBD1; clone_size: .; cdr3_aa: CASSLGRGLDQPQHF; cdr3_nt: TGTGCCAGCAGTTTGGGCAGGGGGCTTGATCAGCCCCAGCATTTT
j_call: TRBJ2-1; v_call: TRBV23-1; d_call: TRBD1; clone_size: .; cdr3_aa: CASSQQTGGLSYNEQFF; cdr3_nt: TGCGCCAGCAGTCAACAAACAGGGGGCTTGTCGTACAATGAGCAGTTCTTC
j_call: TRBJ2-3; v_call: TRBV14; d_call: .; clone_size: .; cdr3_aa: CASSPAGTPQYF; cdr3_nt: TGTGCCAGCAGCCCCGCGGGGACTCCGCAGTATTTT
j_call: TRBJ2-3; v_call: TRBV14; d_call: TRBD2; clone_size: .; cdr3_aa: CASSQDLGGGAPDTQYF; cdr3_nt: TGTGCCAGCAGCCAAGATTTAGGCGGGGGGGCCCCAGATACGCAGTATTTT
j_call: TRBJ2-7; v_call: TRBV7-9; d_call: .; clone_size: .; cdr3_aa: CASSSYTPAGLLYF; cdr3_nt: TGTGCCAGCAGCTCATACACCCCGGCAGGTCTCCTGTACTTC
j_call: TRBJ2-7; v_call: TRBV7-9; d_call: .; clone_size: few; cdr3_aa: CASSLGTYEQYF; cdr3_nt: TGTGCCAGCAGCTTAGGGACCTACGAGCAGTACTTC
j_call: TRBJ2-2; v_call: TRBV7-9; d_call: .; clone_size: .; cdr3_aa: CASSLGVDQDGELFF; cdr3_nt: TGTGCCAGCAGCTTGGGTGTGGACCAGGACGGGGAGCTGTTTTTT
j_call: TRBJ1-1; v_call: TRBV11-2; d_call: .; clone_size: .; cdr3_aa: CASSLDAGMNTEAFF; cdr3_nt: TGTGCCAGCAGCTTAGATGCAGGAATGAACACTGAAGCTTTCTTT
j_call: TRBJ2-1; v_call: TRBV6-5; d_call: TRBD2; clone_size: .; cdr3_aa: CASSLAGVYNEQFF; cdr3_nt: TGTGCCAGCAGTCTAGCGGGGGTCTACAATGAGCAGTTCTTC
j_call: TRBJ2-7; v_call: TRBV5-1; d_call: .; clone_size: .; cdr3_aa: CASSPERPLYEQYF; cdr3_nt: TGCGCCAGCAGCCCCGAGAGGCCACTCTACGAGCAGTACTTC
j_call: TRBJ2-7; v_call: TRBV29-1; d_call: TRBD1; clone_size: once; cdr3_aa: CSVATGTGGGEQYF; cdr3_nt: TGCAGCGTCGCTACCGGGACAGGGGGCGGCGAGCAGTACTTC
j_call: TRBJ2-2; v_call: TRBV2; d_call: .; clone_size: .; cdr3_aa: CASSESPNTGELFF; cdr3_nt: TGTGCCAGCAGTGAGAGTCCGAACACCGGGGAGCTGTTTTTT
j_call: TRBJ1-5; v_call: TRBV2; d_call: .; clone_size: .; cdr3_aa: CASSVAGTLQPQHF; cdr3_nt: TGTGCCAGCAGTGTGGCAGGGACATTGCAGCCCCAGCATTTT
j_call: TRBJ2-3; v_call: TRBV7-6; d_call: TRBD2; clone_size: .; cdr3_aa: CASGLAGDLYTQYF; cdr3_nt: TGTGCCAGTGGACTAGCGGGGGATTTATATACGCAGTATTTT
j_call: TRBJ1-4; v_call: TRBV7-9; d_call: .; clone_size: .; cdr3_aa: CASSLARGGDEKLFF; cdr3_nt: TGTGCCAGCAGCTTAGCGCGGGGGGGCGATGAAAAACTGTTTTTT
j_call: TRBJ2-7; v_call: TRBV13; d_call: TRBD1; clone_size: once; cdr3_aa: CASSPYIGTGSNEQYF; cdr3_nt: TGTGCCAGCAGCCCATATATTGGGACAGGGTCCAACGAGCAGTACTTC
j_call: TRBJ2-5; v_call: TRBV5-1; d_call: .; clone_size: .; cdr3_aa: CASSLARVQETQYF; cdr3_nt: TGCGCCAGCAGCTTGGCCAGGGTACAAGAGACCCAGTACTTC
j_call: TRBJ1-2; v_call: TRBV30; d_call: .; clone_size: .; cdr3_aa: CAWSGDAYGYTF; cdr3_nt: TGTGCCTGGAGCGGGGATGCCTATGGCTACACCTTC
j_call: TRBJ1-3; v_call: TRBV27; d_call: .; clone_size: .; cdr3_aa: CASSLSPGNSGNTIYF; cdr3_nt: TGTGCCAGCAGTTTAAGCCCCGGGAACTCTGGAAACACCATATATTTT
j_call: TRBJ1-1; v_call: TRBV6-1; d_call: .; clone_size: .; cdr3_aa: CASIIMNTEAFF; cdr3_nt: TGTGCCAGCATTATAATGAACACTGAAGCTTTCTTT
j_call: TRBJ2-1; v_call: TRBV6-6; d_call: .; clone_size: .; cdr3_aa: CASSYSWDLNEQFF; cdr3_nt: TGTGCCAGCAGTTACTCGTGGGACCTCAATGAGCAGTTCTTC
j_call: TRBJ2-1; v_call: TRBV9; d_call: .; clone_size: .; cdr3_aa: CASSVRHTGLRFF; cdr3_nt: TGTGCCAGCAGCGTCCGTCACACAGGGTTGCGCTTCTTC
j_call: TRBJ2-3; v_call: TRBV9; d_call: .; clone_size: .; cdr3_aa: CASSGKQVLEADTQYF; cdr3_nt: TGTGCCAGCAGCGGGAAACAGGTCCTTGAGGCAGATACGCAGTATTTT
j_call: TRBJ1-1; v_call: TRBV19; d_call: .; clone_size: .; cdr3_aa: CASSMGRDAFF; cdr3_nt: TGTGCCAGTAGTATGGGACGGGATGCTTTCTTT
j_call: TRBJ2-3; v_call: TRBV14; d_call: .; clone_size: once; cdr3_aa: CASSQEPWGGGTDTQYF; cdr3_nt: TGTGCCAGCAGCCAAGAACCTTGGGGCGGGGGCACAGATACGCAGTATTTT
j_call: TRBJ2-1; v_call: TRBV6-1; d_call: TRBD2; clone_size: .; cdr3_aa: CASSGPTSGGPYNEQFF; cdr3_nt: TGTGCCAGCAGTGGACCTACTAGCGGGGGCCCCTACAATGAGCAGTTCTTC
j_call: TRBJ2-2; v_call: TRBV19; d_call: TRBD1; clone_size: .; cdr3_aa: CASSDRGSGELFF; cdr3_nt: TGTGCCAGCTCTGACAGGGGGTCCGGGGAGCTGTTTTTT
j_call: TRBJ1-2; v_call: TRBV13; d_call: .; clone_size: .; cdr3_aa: CASSLVSGLPYGYTF; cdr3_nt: TGTGCCAGCAGCTTAGTTTCGGGGTTACCGTATGGCTACACCTTC
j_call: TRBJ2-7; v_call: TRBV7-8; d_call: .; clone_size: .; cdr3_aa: CASSYGLAYEQYF; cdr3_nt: TGTGCCAGCAGCTACGGGCTAGCCTACGAGCAGTACTTC
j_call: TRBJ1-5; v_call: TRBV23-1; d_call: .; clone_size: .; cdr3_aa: CASSQKFSGDQPQHF; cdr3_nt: TGCGCCAGCAGTCAAAAGTTTTCAGGGGACCAGCCCCAGCATTTT
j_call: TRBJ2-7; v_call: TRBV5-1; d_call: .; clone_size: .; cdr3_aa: CASSLGASYEQYF; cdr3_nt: TGCGCCAGCAGCTTGGGGGCCTCCTACGAGCAGTACTTC
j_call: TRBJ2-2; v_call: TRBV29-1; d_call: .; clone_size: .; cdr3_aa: CSVGGGDWAGELFF; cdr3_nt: TGCAGCGTTGGAGGGGGGGATTGGGCCGGGGAGCTGTTTTTT
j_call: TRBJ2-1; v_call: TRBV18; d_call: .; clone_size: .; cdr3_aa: CASSVDRPRSYNEQFF; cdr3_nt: TGTGCCAGCTCAGTTGACAGACCTCGCTCCTACAATGAGCAGTTCTTC
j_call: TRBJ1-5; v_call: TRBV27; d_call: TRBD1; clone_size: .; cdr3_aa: CASSYSGTGVQPQHF; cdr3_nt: TGTGCCAGCAGTTATAGTGGGACAGGGGTCCAGCCCCAGCATTTT
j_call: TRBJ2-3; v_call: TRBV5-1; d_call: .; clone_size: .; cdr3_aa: CASSLETSSTDTQYF; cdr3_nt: TGCGCCAGCAGCTTGGAAACGTCAAGCACAGATACGCAGTATTTT